These 22 T cell receptor beta chains came from one sample sequenced in a study of early T cells in non-severe SARS-CoV-2 infection (dated by TCRdb to about 2021). The receptor library was made with 5' RACE. Sequencer: NextSeq 500. TCRdb applied fastp at Q25 and MiXCR to the public reads, then kept only in-frame beta chains. Entries that share a CDR3 protein sequence are merged under the most common genes and DNA. The sample data list 70,000 or so distinct CDR3 sequences, and roughly an eighth of these were observed just once. The ten largest clones capture over 0.95% of the sample. Sequencing was done on a sample of whole blood. Source of these receptors: an adult who was a healthcare worker with PCR-confirmed SARS-CoV-2 infection or an uninfected control (not recorded which).

V usage is TRBV20-1 and J usage is TRBJ2-7; 12 bases agree with TRBD2. Germline CDR1 is DFQATT and CDR2 is SNEGSKA (reference sequence). The junction had 7 bases not matched to a gene; V was cut back by 6 bases and J by 4 bases. The CDR3 extends over 14 amino acids. CDR3 nucleotide sequence: TGCAGTGCGATTACCGGGACTAGCGGGTACGAGCAGTACTTC. This gives the protein CSAITGTSGYEQYF.

This clonotype was counted many times. This chain uses TRBV4-3 with TRBJ2-3; TRBD2 matches 12 bases. The CDR3 sequence is 16 residues long. Trimming removed 1 base from V and 2 bases from J; junction bases left unmatched: 1. From germline, CDR1 is LGHNA and CDR2 YSLEER. The CDR3 loop reads CASSQGLAGATDTQYF. The CDR3 nucleotides are TGCGCCAGCAGCCAAGGACTAGCGGGGGCCACAGATACGCAGTATTTT.

This clonotype occurred many times. This chain uses TRBV7-2 with TRBJ2-6, with D tentatively TRBD1 (5 bases). V dropped 3 bases and J dropped 0 bases, with 15 bases sitting between them. This CDR3 spans 18 amino acids. Per the germline V gene, CDR1 is SGHTA and CDR2 is FQGNSA. Here the CDR3 reads CASSFDKGIYSGANVLTF. CDR3 sequence (DNA): TGTGCCAGCAGCTTTGACAAGGGGATTTACTCTGGGGCCAACGTCCTGACTTTC.

This clonotype has only one observation. The J gene is TRBJ2-1, the V gene TRBV6-1; 7 bases fit TRBD2. This CDR3 has 17 residues. After removal of 0 bases from V and 3 bases from J, the junction contained 8 bases not matched to a gene. Germline V CDR1 and CDR2: MNHNS, SASEGT. CDR3 in amino acids: CASSEAGARGNYNEQFF. As DNA, the CDR3 is TGTGCCAGCAGTGAAGCAGGGGCGCGGGGGAACTACAATGAGCAGTTCTTC.

The V call is TRBV19, the J call TRBJ2-7; 10 bases map to TRBD2. Per the germline V gene, CDR1 is LNHDA and CDR2 is SQIVND (reference sequence). This CDR3 contains 13 residues. The trim removed 5 bases at V and 7 bases at J, leaving 5 bases unmatched. The chain's CDR3 is CASSLAGAGEQYF. The CDR3, as DNA: TGTGCCAGTAGTCTAGCGGGAGCGGGAGAGCAGTACTTC. The variable domain in full, with the rest retrieved from reference TRBV19 and TRBJ2-7, is DGGITQSPKYLFRKEGQNVTLSCEQNLNHDAMYWYRQDPGQGLRLIYYSQIVNDFQKGDIAEGYSVSREKKESFPLTVTSAQKNPTAFYLCASSLAGAGEQYFGPGTRLTVT.

At least ten counts were recorded for this clonotype. The chain employs TRBV2 and TRBJ2-2; D uncertain. The CDR3 length is 16 residues. Germline V gives CDR1 SNHLY, CDR2 FYNNEI. Deletions cut 0 bases from V and 3 bases from J, with 11 bases between. The CDR3 nucleotides read TGTGCCAGCAGTGAAGCGCGTCCCCCGGACACCGGGGAGCTGTTTTTT. Its protein is CASSEARPPDTGELFF.

The table lists this clonotype with many counts. The chain links TRBV12-3 or TRBV12-4 to TRBJ1-6, with D hard to call. The CDR3 is 12 residues long. Trimming stripped 7 bases from V and 7 bases from J, with 8 bases between. The CDR3 spells CASKPNNSPLHF. The DNA for the CDR3 is TGTGCCAGCAAGCCGAACAATTCACCCCTCCACTTT.

J is TRBJ1-1 and V is TRBV7-9; no clear D gene. Germline lookup yields CDR1 SEHNR and CDR2 FQNEAQ (reference sequence). This CDR3 has 16 residues. Trimming shortened V by 0 bases and J by 0 bases, and 11 bases separated the two germline ends. CDR3 loop: CASSLARQRMNTEAFF. The CDR3 region has the DNA TGTGCCAGCAGCTTAGCGAGGCAGCGGATGAACACTGAAGCTTTCTTT.

This clonotype was observed at least ten times. The J gene is TRBJ1-4, the V gene TRBV6-6; D may be TRBD1 (5 bases). Looked up from germline, CDR1 is MNHNY and CDR2 is SVGAGI (reference sequence). V shed 10 bases and J shed 0 bases, with 15 bases lying between them. This CDR3 contains 15 residues. The CDR3, as DNA: TGTGCCACCAACGGGGGGACGGCAACTAATGAAAAACTGTTTTTT. It yields the protein CATNGGTATNEKLFF.

This clonotype was recorded a few times. The chain combines TRBV7-9 with TRBJ1-2; TRBD1 aligns across 10 bases. The ends lost 0 bases at V and 7 bases at J; junction bases unmatched: 8. This CDR3 spans 16 amino acids. The V gene's germline CDR1 is SEHNR and CDR2 FQNEAQ (reference sequence). CDR3 sequence: CASSLAHGTGDSGYTF. The CDR3 region has the DNA TGTGCCAGCAGCTTAGCTCATGGGACAGGGGATAGTGGCTACACCTTC.

This clonotype was seen repeatedly, ten times or more. CDR3 amino acids: CASSRRGEEEAFF. CDR3 nucleotides: TGTGCCAGCAGCCGCAGGGGTGAGGAAGAGGCTTTCTTT. The J gene is TRBJ1-1, the V gene TRBV12-3 or TRBV12-4; D possibly corresponds to TRBD1 (6 bases). Trimming removed 6 bases at V and 11 bases at J, with 19 bases between. This CDR3 contains 13 residues.

This clonotype was detected ten times or more. J is TRBJ2-1 and V is TRBV24-1; D is undetermined. The V and J ends lost 4 bases and 0 bases respectively, with 12 bases between them. CDR1 and CDR2 from the germline V gene are KGHDR and SFDVKD. The CDR3 is 16 residues long. Here the CDR3 reads CATSEHSTGSYNEQFF. CDR3 bases: TGTGCCACCAGTGAACATTCAACCGGCTCCTACAATGAGCAGTTCTTC.

The genes are TRBV12-3 or TRBV12-4 and TRBJ2-3; 11 bases match TRBD2. With 5 bases clipped from V and 5 bases from J, the junction kept 3 bases outside the gene matches. This CDR3 comprises 14 residues. The CDR3 nucleotides are TGTGCCAGCAGTCCCGGACTAGCGGGAGATACGCAGTATTTT. Translating gives CASSPGLAGDTQYF.

This clonotype was found many times. DNA for the CDR3: TGTGCCAGCAGCCAGGGACTAGGGGCCTACGAGCAGTACTTC. Its protein is CASSQGLGAYEQYF. The chain combines TRBV3-1 with TRBJ2-7; 8 positions match TRBD2. Germline CDR1 reads LGHDT; CDR2 reads YNNKEL (reference sequence). This CDR3 has 14 amino acids. The V segment lost 3 bases and the J segment 2 bases; nucleotides outside the gene matches: 3.

This clonotype was picked up many times. V is TRBV20-1 and J is TRBJ2-3, with 10 bases lining up with TRBD2. This CDR3 region has 14 residues. Trimming at V came to 6 bases and at J to 0 bases, leaving 3 bases not matched to a gene. The germline V gene encodes CDR1 DFQATT and CDR2 SNEGSKA (reference sequence). CDR3 in amino acids: CSAKTSGSTDTQYF. Written as DNA, the CDR3 is TGCAGTGCGAAGACTAGCGGGAGCACAGATACGCAGTATTTT.

Many counts were recorded for this clonotype. This chain links TRBV12-3 or TRBV12-4 with TRBJ1-4, with D tentatively TRBD1 (6 bases). The CDR3 loop spans 15 amino acids. The germline V and J ends were trimmed by 2 bases and 8 bases, with 15 bases remaining between them. The CDR3, as DNA: TGTGCCAGCAGTTTACCCGGGGGGGGGCGCGAAAAACTGTTTTTT. This gives the protein CASSLPGGGREKLFF.

The V and J genes are TRBV2 and TRBJ2-1; TRBD2 matches at 13 bases. The CDR3 covers 15 residues. V lost 5 bases and J lost 5; bases outside the gene matches: 3. Per the germline V gene, CDR1 is SNHLY and CDR2 is FYNNEI. The CDR3 nucleotides are TGTGCCAGCAGTACTAGCGGGGGGGCGAACAATGAGCAGTTCTTC. It yields the protein CASSTSGGANNEQFF.

The rearrangement links TRBV29-1 to TRBJ1-3; no clear D gene. The CDR3 spans 13 residues. CDR1 and CDR2 from the germline V gene are SQVTM and ANQGSEA. Trimming removed 7 bases at V and 0 bases at J, with 10 bases between. The CDR3 spells CSGLGSSGNTIYF. Written as DNA, the CDR3 is TGCAGCGGGCTGGGAAGCTCTGGAAACACCATATATTTT.

The sample holds many counts of this clonotype. V is TRBV7-8 and J is TRBJ2-5; 9 bases match TRBD1. The CDR3 consists of 15 residues. Germline CDR1 is SGHVS and CDR2 is FQNEAQ. J gave up 3 bases and V 3 bases, and 5 bases lay outside the gene matches. This CDR3 reads CASSFRDRVEETQYF. CDR3 nucleotide sequence: TGTGCCAGCAGCTTCCGGGACAGGGTTGAAGAGACCCAGTACTTC.

This clonotype appeared many times. CDR3 in amino acids: CASSLVGEQYF. In DNA form, the CDR3 reads TGTGCCAGCAGCTTAGTGGGGGAGCAGTACTTC. The rearrangement links TRBV7-2 to TRBJ2-7; D call uncertain. V dropped 1 base and J dropped 7 bases, with 5 bases sitting between them. Germline-derived CDR1 and CDR2 are SGHTA and FQGNSA. This CDR3 region has 11 residues.

This clonotype was picked up many times. This chain connects TRBV12-3 or TRBV12-4 to TRBJ1-2; the match to TRBD1 covers 10 bases. CDR3 length: 16 residues. Trimming cost V 7 bases and J 4 bases; bases outside gene matches: 12. The CDR3 DNA reads TGTGCCAGCACCCCACGGGGGACAGGGGCCCTCTATGGCTACACCTTC. It encodes CASTPRGTGALYGYTF.

The sample holds many counts of this clonotype. The V gene is TRBV29-1, the J gene TRBJ1-2; possibly TRBD1 for D (6 bases). Deletions cut 6 bases from V and 2 bases from J, with 10 bases between. CDR1 is SQVTM and CDR2 is ANQGSEA in the germline V gene. The CDR3 extends over 12 amino acids. CDR3 sequence reads: CSVLQGNYGYTF. The CDR3 nucleotides are TGCAGCGTCCTACAGGGCAACTATGGCTACACCTTC.